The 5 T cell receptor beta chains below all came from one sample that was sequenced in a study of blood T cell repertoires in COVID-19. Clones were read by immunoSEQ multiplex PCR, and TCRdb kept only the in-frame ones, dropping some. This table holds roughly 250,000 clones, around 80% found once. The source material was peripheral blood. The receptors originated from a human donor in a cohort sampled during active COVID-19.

The CDR3 region has the DNA TGCGCCAGCGGCCCGGGCGGGGGGCCTTTCAATGAGCAGTTCTTC. Protein: CASGPGGGPFNEQFF. The V and J genes are TRBV5-1 and TRBJ2-1, with 8 bases fitting TRBD2. In germline, CDR1 is SGHRS, CDR2 YFSETQ. The CDR3 is 15 amino acids. The V segment lost 7 bases and the J segment 6 bases; nucleotides outside the gene matches: 12. Supplemented by reference TRBV5-1 and TRBJ2-1, the full variable domain reads KAGVTQTPRYLIKTRGQQVTLSCSPISGHRSVSWYQQTPGQGLQFLFEYFSETQRNKGNFPGRFSGRQFSNSRSEMNVSTLELGDSALYLCASGPGGGPFNEQFFGPGTRLTVL.

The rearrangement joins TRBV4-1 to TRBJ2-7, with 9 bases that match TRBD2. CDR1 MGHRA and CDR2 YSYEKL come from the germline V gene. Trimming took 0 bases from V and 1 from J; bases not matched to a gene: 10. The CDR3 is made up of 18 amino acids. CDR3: CASSQDRDSGRVSYEQYF. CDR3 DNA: TGCGCCAGCAGCCAAGATCGGGATAGCGGGAGAGTATCCTACGAGCAGTACTTC.

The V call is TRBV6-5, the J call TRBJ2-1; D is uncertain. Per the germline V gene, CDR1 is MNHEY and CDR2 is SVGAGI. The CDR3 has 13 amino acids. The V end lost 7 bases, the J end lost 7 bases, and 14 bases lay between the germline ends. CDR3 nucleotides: TGTGCCAGCATGTCCCGCGCGGAGAATGAGCAGTTCTTC. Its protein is CASMSRAENEQFF.

The CDR3 sequence is CASSQTEINEKLFF. As DNA, the CDR3 is TGTGCCAGCAGCCAGACAGAGATTAATGAAAAACTGTTTTTT. This rearrangement joins TRBV7-9 to TRBJ1-4; the D gene is possibly TRBD1 (5 bases). V shed 5 bases and J shed 4 bases, with 11 bases lying between them. CDR1 is SEHNR and CDR2 is FQNEAQ in the germline V gene (reference sequence). This CDR3 has 14 amino acids.

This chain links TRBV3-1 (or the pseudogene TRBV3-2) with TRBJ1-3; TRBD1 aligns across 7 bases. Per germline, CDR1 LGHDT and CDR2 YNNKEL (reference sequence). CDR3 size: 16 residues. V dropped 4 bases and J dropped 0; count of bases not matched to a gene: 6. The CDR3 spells CASSPGGQHSGNTIYF. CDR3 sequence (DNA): TGTGCCAGCAGCCCCGGGGGACAGCACTCTGGAAACACCATATATTTT.